These T cell receptor beta chains were read from a single sample in a study of blood T cell repertoires in COVID-19. The repertoire was sequenced with immunoSEQ multiplex PCR; TCRdb's copy has only in-frame clones and lacks some. The data show 72,000 or so clones, 80% to 85% seen once. The sample consisted of peripheral blood. The receptors were sampled from a human donor in a cohort sampled during active COVID-19. The CDR3 runs from the conserved cysteine through the conserved F or W. Clone size, where shown, is once, few, many, or a class for clones that have expanded.

clone_size	v_call	j_call	cdr3_aa
.	TRBV7-9	TRBJ1-2	CASSLAGGNYGYTF
once	TRBV24-1	TRBJ2-1	CATSDRGAGFRWGLAGDRDNEQFF
.	TRBV29-1	TRBJ2-7	CSVGQGFYEQYF
.	TRBV29-1	TRBJ2-2	CSALGDRQTSGELFF
.	TRBV11-3	TRBJ2-3	CASSGGHLNTQYF
.	TRBV30	TRBJ1-3	CAWSFGTGSGNTIYF
.	TRBV18	TRBJ1-4	CASSAQVDEKLFF
.	TRBV21-1	TRBJ1-4	CASSNYRSEKLFF
.	TRBV12-3/TRBV12-4	TRBJ2-5	CASTIQGTQYF
.	TRBV6-5	TRBJ1-5	CASHPTGLAEPQHF
.	TRBV7-9	TRBJ2-2	CASSLDGSTTGELFF
.	TRBV7-9	TRBJ2-7	CASTGLDFQQYF
.	TRBV28	TRBJ1-1	CASSLPTGTYEAFF
many	TRBV7-9	TRBJ2-7	CASSLGTGAGEQYF
.	TRBV19	TRBJ2-3	CASSARWGGQGADTQYF
once	TRBV18	TRBJ2-7	CASSPATYRGQYEQYF
once	TRBV27	TRBJ2-3	CASSASTVSRTDTQYF
.	TRBV12-3/TRBV12-4	TRBJ2-1	CASSLQTGIEQFF
.	TRBV5-6	TRBJ2-3	CASSLGAAGITDTQYF
few	TRBV9	TRBJ2-2	CASSVGGLTGELFF
.	TRBV30	TRBJ1-1	CAWTVGAGGREAFF
.	TRBV15	TRBJ2-7	CATSRDQGSYEQYF
.	TRBV4-3	TRBJ2-1	CASSQDPQEIYNEQFF
.	TRBV29-1	TRBJ1-1	CSVEGATDWAFF
.	TRBV28	TRBJ2-7	CASSLGPGNEQYF
.	TRBV4-1	TRBJ2-3	CASSQGSWELSTDTQYF
.	TRBV7-2	TRBJ2-1	CASSKPGGGYNEQFF
large	TRBV6-5	TRBJ1-1	CASWVQGAAEAFF
.	TRBV19	TRBJ2-3	CASSTRDATDTQYF
.	TRBV19	TRBJ2-3	CASSPGGGRAGETDTQYF
.	TRBV19	TRBJ2-1	CASAGDSYNEQFF
few	TRBV4-3	TRBJ2-1	CASSQEHGSLSSYNEQFF
.	TRBV19	TRBJ1-5	CASSPTDRVNQPQHF
.	TRBV4-1	TRBJ1-2	CASSQAHRDNNYGYTF
.	TRBV19	TRBJ2-2	CASNPGLAGGTGELFF
.	TRBV25-1	TRBJ2-3	CASSDWVKGVGTDTQYF
.	TRBV28	TRBJ1-6	CASSRRVDGSPLHF
.	TRBV3-1/TRBV3-2	TRBJ1-2	CASSQDARGTFGGYTF
.	TRBV18	TRBJ2-7	CASSPPGLAGAEQYF
.	TRBV7-2	TRBJ1-4	CASRSSPGHPNEKLFF
.	TRBV19	TRBJ2-1	CASSIGTRGLNEQFF
.	TRBV3-1/TRBV3-2	TRBJ2-1	CASSLSSYNEQFF
once	TRBV28	TRBJ2-1	CASRRTSGDEQFF
.	TRBV7-8	TRBJ1-3	CASSLGSAGTGNTIYF
once	TRBV18	TRBJ2-7	CASSGASGVTYEQYF
.	TRBV7-2	TRBJ1-1	CASSPVSTAVNTEAFF
.	TRBV21-1	TRBJ2-4	CASSKPHEAGHLAKNIQYF